The source of this T cell receptor beta chain is a study of CD8+ T cells in alopecia areata. The V gene lost 5 bases and the J gene lost 0 bases, with 7 bases spanning the gap. The CDR3 totals 13 residues. Germline V gives CDR1 SQVTM, CDR2 ANQGSEA. Stated treatment: oral pan-JAK inhibitor, 5-10 mg twice daily. In each case, RNA was isolated and then reverse transcribed into cDNA as the sequencing template. Generated by immunoSEQ multiplex PCR, the TCRdb table keeps only in-frame clones and is missing some. Of around 290,000 clones in the sample, roughly 60% are singletons; the top ten hold over 1.5%. This TCR derives from a human donor with alopecia areata. The source was CD4+ T cells sorted from blood, collected at week 24, from a patient treated with tofacitinib. The chain couples TRBV29-1 to TRBJ2-2, with D possibly matching TRBD1 (5 bases). The DNA for the CDR3 is TGCAGCGTTCCGACAGCGAACACCGGGGAGCTGTTTTTT. Protein: CSVPTANTGELFF.